These T cell receptor beta chains were read from a single sample in a study of blood T cell repertoires in COVID-19. Data came from immunoSEQ multiplex PCR; TCRdb stores just in-frame clones and leaves some out. The sample holds more than 100,000 clones; about 90% are singletons and the top ten take approximately 3.3%. Material: peripheral blood. The receptors were sampled from a woman aged 55-70 years with acute or convalescent COVID-19. Both conserved end residues are part of each CDR3. Fields, in order: CDR3 length, V gene, J gene, D gene, clone size, CDR3 protein, CDR3 DNA. The D gene is left open where the match is weak. Only part of the rows carry a size: once, few, many, or a class if the clone is expanded.

>18|TRBV10-3|TRBJ2-7|TRBD2|-
CAISDLGLAGAGTGEQYF
TGTGCCATCAGTGATCTGGGACTAGCGGGAGCCGGCACCGGAGAGCAGTACTTC
>14|TRBV10-3|TRBJ1-1|-|few
CAISESGDRTEAFF
TGTGCCATCAGTGAGTCAGGGGATAGGACTGAAGCTTTCTTT
>13|TRBV10-3|TRBJ1-2|-|-
CATGGVGTYGYTF
TGTGCCACTGGGGGGGTAGGAACCTATGGCTACACCTTC
>16|TRBV27|TRBJ2-7|TRBD2|-
CASSSRGTSASYEQYF
TGTGCCAGCAGTTCCAGGGGGACTAGCGCTTCCTACGAGCAGTACTTC
>14|TRBV11-2|TRBJ2-3|-|-
CASSLNGHTDTQYF
TGTGCCAGCAGCTTAAATGGACACACAGATACGCAGTATTTT
>17|TRBV5-5|TRBJ2-2|-|-
CASSLRPGRGNTGELFF
TGTGCCAGCAGCTTGCGTCCGGGCAGGGGGAACACCGGGGAGCTGTTTTTT
>14|TRBV5-1|TRBJ1-6|-|-
CASSFSGSNSPLHF
TGCGCCAGCAGCTTCTCAGGGTCCAATTCACCCCTCCACTTT
>14|TRBV4-2|TRBJ1-2|-|-
CASSQDLGGYGYTF
TGTGCCAGCAGCCAGGATTTGGGGGGCTATGGCTACACCTTC
>15|TRBV2|TRBJ2-1|TRBD1|-
CASSSRQGLKIGQFF
TGTGCCAGCAGTTCACGACAGGGATTAAAGATCGGGCAGTTCTTC
>13|TRBV5-5|TRBJ1-1|-|-
CASIRGYGTEAFF
TGTGCCTCTATCCGGGGGTATGGCACTGAAGCTTTCTTT
>15|TRBV30|TRBJ2-1|TRBD1|-
CALGRMTGGWNEQFF
TGTGCCCTGGGCCGGATGACAGGGGGCTGGAATGAGCAGTTCTTC
>14|TRBV9|TRBJ1-1|-|-
CASSVGAGPTEAFF
TGTGCCAGCAGCGTAGGGGCAGGGCCTACCGAAGCTTTCTTT
>16|TRBV28|TRBJ2-3|TRBD1|-
CASSLGRGLGTDTQYF
TGTGCCAGCAGTTTGGGAAGGGGGCTGGGCACAGATACGCAGTATTTT
>16|TRBV19|TRBJ1-5|-|once
CASSPRGIYSNQPQHF
TGTGCCAGTAGCCCTCGGGGGATCTATAGCAATCAGCCCCAGCATTTT
>13|TRBV5-1|TRBJ2-7|-|-
CASSHSSSYEQYF
TGCGCCAGCAGCCACTCCTCCTCCTACGAGCAGTACTTC
>17|TRBV7-2|TRBJ1-2|TRBD1|-
CASSLMPDGQGAYGYTF
TGTGCCAGCAGCTTAATGCCTGACGGACAGGGTGCTTATGGCTACACCTTC
>12|TRBV6-5|TRBJ1-2|-|-
CASSYSGYGYTF
TGTGCCAGCAGTTATTCAGGGTATGGCTACACCTTC
>14|TRBV7-2|TRBJ1-6|TRBD1|few
CASSWDRGNSPLHF
TGTGCCAGCAGCTGGGACAGGGGGAATTCACCCCTCCACTTT
>15|TRBV15|TRBJ2-1|TRBD2|-
CATRSLAGGLHVQFF
TGTGCCACCAGGTCTCTAGCGGGAGGGTTACATGTGCAGTTCTTC
>15|TRBV5-1|TRBJ1-1|TRBD1|-
CASSLALGQGRDSFF
TGCGCCAGCAGCTTGGCCCTTGGACAGGGTAGGGATTCTTTCTTT
>14|TRBV6-5|TRBJ2-1|TRBD2|-
CASTNRGLVGEQFF
TGTGCCAGCACCAACCGAGGACTAGTGGGTGAGCAGTTCTTC
>15|TRBV11-2|TRBJ1-6|TRBD1|-
CASSSVGQGGSPLHF
TGTGCCAGCAGCTCGGTGGGACAGGGGGGTTCACCCCTCCACTTT
>14|TRBV20-1|TRBJ1-3|-|-
CSASPQGFANTIYF
TGCAGTGCTAGTCCCCAGGGGTTCGCGAACACCATATATTTT
>14|TRBV11-1|TRBJ2-6|-|-
CASNPSSGANVLTF
TGTGCCAGCAACCCCAGCTCTGGGGCCAACGTCCTGACTTTC
>16|TRBV6-5|TRBJ2-1|TRBD2|-
CASSYRTSGPYNEQFF
TGTGCCAGCAGTTACCGGACTAGCGGACCTTACAATGAGCAGTTCTTC
>15|TRBV9|TRBJ2-1|-|-
CASSVASDPYNEQFF
TGTGCCAGCAGCGTAGCGTCAGATCCCTACAATGAGCAGTTCTTC
>18|TRBV4-2|TRBJ2-1|TRBD2|-
CASSQDPPGLASYNEQFF
TGTGCCAGCAGCCAAGATCCTCCGGGACTAGCTTCCTACAATGAGCAGTTCTTC
>13|TRBV4-1|TRBJ1-5|-|-
CASSQDTNQPQHF
TGCGCCAGCAGCCAAGATACAAATCAGCCCCAGCATTTT
>15|TRBV19|TRBJ2-1|-|-
CASSMGAGAYNEQFF
TGTGCCAGTAGTATGGGGGCAGGGGCCTACAATGAGCAGTTCTTC
>16|TRBV28|TRBJ1-2|TRBD1|-
CASSFTGGSSNYGYTF
TGTGCCAGCAGTTTCACAGGGGGCTCGAGTAACTATGGCTACACCTTC
>12|TRBV30|TRBJ1-1|-|-
CAWRQGLTEAFF
TGTGCCTGGAGGCAGGGTTTGACTGAAGCTTTCTTT
>14|TRBV27|TRBJ2-3|TRBD2|-
CASSSGRATDTQYF
TGTGCCAGCAGCAGCGGGAGGGCCACAGATACGCAGTATTTT
>21|TRBV6-2/TRBV6-3|TRBJ2-3|TRBD2|few
CASSYPWTSADRFSSTDTQYF
TGTGCCAGCAGTTACCCCTGGACTAGCGCCGACCGTTTTTCTAGCACAGATACGCAGTATTTT
>13|TRBV18|TRBJ2-7|TRBD2|-
CASSPGLAYEQYF
TGTGCCAGCTCACCCGGACTAGCCTACGAGCAGTACTTC
>11|TRBV6-5|TRBJ1-1|-|-
CAGELNTEAFF
TGTGCCGGAGAACTAAACACTGAAGCTTTCTTT
>12|TRBV2|TRBJ2-7|TRBD1|once
CASFRDSYEQYF
TGTGCCAGCTTCCGGGACAGCTACGAGCAGTACTTC
>14|TRBV19|TRBJ1-1|-|-
CASSPGQISTEAFF
TGTGCCAGTAGTCCCGGACAGATCTCCACTGAAGCTTTCTTT
>12|TRBV12-3/TRBV12-4|TRBJ2-7|TRBD2|few
CASSGTRYEQYF
TGTGCCAGCAGCGGGACTAGGTACGAGCAGTACTTC
>14|TRBV18|TRBJ1-5|TRBD1|-
CASSPQGAGQPQHF
TGTGCCAGCTCACCACAGGGGGCTGGGCAGCCCCAGCATTTT
>15|TRBV19|TRBJ1-1|TRBD1|-
CASSTGGQGRTEAFF
TGTGCCAGTAGTACTGGCGGACAGGGACGGACTGAAGCTTTCTTT
>14|TRBV2|TRBJ1-4|-|-
CASSVPGVNEKLFF
TGTGCCAGCAGTGTACCCGGAGTTAATGAAAAACTGTTTTTT
>13|TRBV19|TRBJ2-1|TRBD1|-
CASGDRTYNEQFF
TGTGCCAGTGGGGACAGGACCTACAATGAGCAGTTCTTC
>13|TRBV18|TRBJ2-2|-|once
CASSPAVDGELFF
TGTGCCAGCTCACCAGCGGTTGACGGGGAGCTGTTTTTT
>14|TRBV6-5|TRBJ2-7|TRBD2|once
CASTSGGISYEQYF
TGTGCCAGCACTTCGGGAGGAATATCCTACGAGCAGTACTTC
>14|TRBV2|TRBJ1-5|-|-
CASSEALRDQPQHF
TGTGCCAGCAGTGAAGCACTGAGGGATCAGCCCCAGCATTTT
>14|TRBV3-1/TRBV3-2|TRBJ2-1|TRBD1|-
CASSQEAGGFEQFF
TGTGCCAGCAGCCAAGAGGCAGGGGGCTTTGAGCAGTTCTTC
>16|TRBV3-1/TRBV3-2|TRBJ1-6|-|-
CASSQKSPGGNSPLHF
TGTGCCAGCAGCCAAAAGAGTCCAGGAGGCAATTCACCCCTCCACTTT
>16|TRBV27|TRBJ2-6|TRBD1|-
CASSSYRGPGANVLTF
TGTGCCAGCAGTTCCTACAGGGGGCCTGGGGCCAACGTCCTGACTTTC
>16|TRBV28|TRBJ1-5|-|-
CASSPPPVQNNQPQHF
TGTGCCAGCAGTCCGCCTCCAGTTCAGAACAATCAGCCCCAGCATTTT
>14|TRBV7-7|TRBJ2-1|-|-
CASSPSGVGYEQFF
TGTGCTAGCAGCCCCTCGGGAGTAGGGTATGAGCAGTTCTTC
>13|TRBV30|TRBJ2-7|TRBD2|few
CAWGLAETYEQYF
TGTGCCTGGGGACTAGCGGAGACCTACGAGCAGTACTTC
>16|TRBV28|TRBJ2-1|-|-
CASCILRGGSYNEQFF
TGTGCCAGCTGTATTCTTAGGGGGGGATCCTACAATGAGCAGTTCTTC
>16|TRBV2|TRBJ1-5|TRBD1|-
CASSQGTVSGYQPQHF
TGTGCCAGCTCCCAAGGGACAGTCTCGGGTTATCAGCCCCAGCATTTT